One sample yielded the 24 T cell receptor beta chains listed below, sequenced in a study of technical replicates of blood from four donors. Libraries were prepared by immunoSEQ multiplex PCR; TCRdb keeps only in-frame clonotypes and omits some of them. Of about 84,000 clones in the sample, 97% were seen once. What was sequenced was T cells isolated from PBMCs. Receptors were obtained from a human donor in good health.

The rearrangement uses TRBV18 and TRBJ2-7; 8 nucleotides agree with TRBD1. V lost 3 bases and J lost 3; bases outside the gene matches: 7. The germline gives CDR1 KGHSH, CDR2 LQKENI. The CDR3 loop spans 15 amino acids. The chain's CDR3 is CASSPGRTGRYEQYF. Written as DNA, the CDR3 is TGTGCCAGCTCACCGGGACGGACAGGGCGCTACGAGCAGTACTTC.

The chain recombines TRBV9 with TRBJ2-2; D gene uncertain. This CDR3 has 14 residues. Per germline, CDR1 SGDLS and CDR2 YYNGEE. V shed 1 base and J shed 4 bases, with 8 bases lying between them. The chain's CDR3 is CASSVTWSTGELFF. CDR3 in DNA: TGTGCCAGCAGCGTAACATGGAGCACCGGGGAGCTGTTTTTT.

The chain links TRBV19 to TRBJ1-2; 7 nucleotides agree with TRBD1. Trimming removed 3 bases from V and 14 bases from J; junction bases left unmatched: 12. The germline gives CDR1 LNHDA, CDR2 SQIVND (reference sequence). CDR3 length: 13 amino acids. This chain's CDR3 is CASSIGTGDRPTF. CDR3 DNA sequence: TGTGCCAGTAGTATCGGTACAGGGGATAGGCCTACCTTC.

The chain carries TRBV5-4 and TRBJ2-5; TRBD1 matches 9 bases. The CDR3 has 15 residues. J was trimmed by 4 bases and V by 4 bases; bases with no gene match: 8. Germline V gene sequence: CDR1 SGHNT, CDR2 YYREEE (reference sequence). The CDR3 DNA sequence: TGTGCCAGCAGCCCGGGACAGGGTGAGGGAGAGACCCAGTACTTC. Translated: CASSPGQGEGETQYF.

V is TRBV5-6 and J is TRBJ1-1; tentatively, D is TRBD1 (5 bases). Trimming cost V 0 bases and J 5 bases, with 17 bases left between them. CDR1 SGHDT and CDR2 YYEEEE come from the germline V gene. The CDR3 extends over 16 amino acids. The CDR3 DNA reads TGTGCCAGCAGCTTGGTTGTTCAGGGAATTAGGACTGAAGCTTTCTTT. This sequence encodes CASSLVVQGIRTEAFF. Full variable domain (remainder filled in from reference TRBV5-6 and TRBJ1-1): DAGVTQSPTHLIKTRGQQVTLRCSPKSGHDTVSWYQQALGQGPQFIFQYYEEEERQRGNFPDRFSGHQFPNYSSELNVNALLLGDSALYLCASSLVVQGIRTEAFFGQGTRLTVV.

The V call is TRBV7-6, the J call TRBJ2-7; 9 nucleotides align to TRBD1. J was trimmed by 3 bases and V by 3 bases; bases with no gene match: 6. Germline lookup yields CDR1 SGHVS and CDR2 FNYEAQ. The CDR3 runs 15 residues. The CDR3 DNA sequence: TGTGCCAGCAGCTTGTATCCGGGACAGGGCTACGAGCAGTACTTC. Protein: CASSLYPGQGYEQYF. The full variable domain, with the rest looked up from reference TRBV7-6 and TRBJ2-7, is GAGVSQSPRYKVTKRGQDVALRCDPISGHVSLYWYRQALGQGPEFLTYFNYEAQQDKSGLPNDRFSAERPEGSISTLTIQRTEQRDSAMYRCASSLYPGQGYEQYFGPGTRLTVT.

The V call is TRBV9, the J call TRBJ1-2, with D uncertain. V gave up 0 bases and J gave up 0 bases, with 9 bases separating them. Germline V gene data show CDR1 as SGDLS and CDR2 as YYNGEE. The CDR3 is 15 amino acids. CDR3 sequence (DNA): TGTGCCAGCAGCGTAGGAGAGGGAGCTAACTATGGCTACACCTTC. It encodes CASSVGEGANYGYTF.

J is TRBJ2-3 and V is TRBV7-9; 9 bases fit TRBD1. This CDR3 contains 17 residues. Germline V gene lookup returns CDR1 SEHNR and CDR2 FQNEAQ (reference sequence). The ends lost 2 bases at V and 2 bases at J; junction bases unmatched: 8. The CDR3 DNA sequence: TGTGCCAGCAGCTTAAGGCCCGGGACAGGGCTCACAGATACGCAGTATTTT. Protein sequence: CASSLRPGTGLTDTQYF.

The chain is built from TRBV14 and TRBJ2-7; D uncertain. V was cut by 4 bases and J by 6 bases, with 13 bases left in between. Germline assignment: CDR1 SGHDN and CDR2 FVKESK. The CDR3 length is 13 residues. The CDR3 loop reads CASSPKRNSEQYF. The CDR3 nucleotides read TGTGCCAGCAGCCCGAAACGTAACAGCGAGCAGTACTTC.

The chain carries TRBV5-1 and TRBJ1-1; 8 bases agree with TRBD1. V lost 4 bases to trimming and J lost 6 bases; unmatched junction nucleotides: 8. Germline values: CDR1 SGHRS, CDR2 YFSETQ. The CDR3 runs to 14 residues. The CDR3 nucleotides read TGCGCCAGCAGCCCCGGACAGGGAGGCCCTGAAGCTTTCTTT. This codes for CASSPGQGGPEAFF.

V is TRBV4-1 and J is TRBJ1-3; D unresolved. Deletions cut 0 bases from V and 1 base from J, with 10 bases between. The germline gives CDR1 MGHRA, CDR2 YSYEKL. CDR3 length: 16 amino acids. The CDR3 sequence: CASSQDSPGSGNTIYF. DNA for the CDR3: TGCGCCAGCAGCCAAGATAGTCCGGGTTCTGGAAACACCATATATTTT.

The chain's CDR3 is CAGMDYRTTEAFF. In DNA, the CDR3 is TGTGCCGGGATGGACTATAGAACGACTGAAGCTTTCTTT. The chain combines TRBV28 with TRBJ1-1; D call uncertain. Germline CDR1 is MDHEN and CDR2 is SYDVKM. CDR3 length equals 13 residues. Trimming removed 11 bases from V and 5 bases from J, with 18 bases in between.

The gene calls are TRBV6-1 and TRBJ1-2, with D uncertain. Trimming stripped 4 bases from V and 1 base from J, with 13 bases between. CDR3 length: 15 amino acids. Germline V lookup: CDR1 MNHNS, CDR2 SASEGT. The CDR3 region has the DNA TGTGCCAGCAGTGTTCCAATACTGAGTAACTATGGCTACACCTTC. This translates into CASSVPILSNYGYTF.

This clone has more than one count but fewer than ten. The V gene is TRBV30, the J gene TRBJ2-5, with D maybe TRBD1 (7 bases). The CDR3 sequence is 14 residues long. The germline V gene encodes CDR1 GTSNPN and CDR2 SVGIG (reference sequence). The V and J ends lost 3 bases and 5 bases respectively, with 16 bases between them. As DNA, the CDR3 is TGTGCCTGGAGCGAGTGGGCAGGGGGGGAGACCCAGTACTTC. Translating it yields CAWSEWAGGETQYF.

The chain combines TRBV30 with TRBJ2-3; D remains unclear. Between the trimmed V and J ends, which lost 3 bases and 4 bases, there was a span of 8 bases. In germline, CDR1 is GTSNPN, CDR2 SVGIG (reference sequence). The CDR3 runs 12 residues. Here the CDR3 DNA reads TGTGCCTGGAGCGCGAGTGCAGATACGCAGTATTTT. Amino acids: CAWSASADTQYF.

This clone was counted once. The chain carries TRBV6-1 and TRBJ2-1; 11 bases fit TRBD2. Trimming at V came to 10 bases and at J to 2 bases, leaving 4 bases not matched to a gene. Germline CDR1 is MNHNS and CDR2 is SASEGT. This CDR3 has 14 amino acids. CDR3 DNA: TGTGCCATCAATAGCGGGAGGGCCTACAATGAGCAGTTCTTC. Translated: CAINSGRAYNEQFF.

The V gene is TRBV5-1, the J gene TRBJ2-7; D unclear. Trimming shortened V by 0 bases and J by 6 bases, and 13 bases separated the two germline ends. The CDR3 spans 14 residues. Germline values: CDR1 SGHRS, CDR2 YFSETQ. The DNA of the CDR3 is TGCGCCAGCAGCTTGGACAGTACAACGTTCGAGCAGTACTTC. Translated: CASSLDSTTFEQYF.

V is TRBV4-1 and J is TRBJ1-1; D ambiguous. V was pared by 1 base and J by 5 bases, with 8 bases between. The germline CDR1 and CDR2 sequences are MGHRA and YSYEKL. This CDR3 is 13 amino acids long. This chain's CDR3 is CASSQVPRTEAFF. CDR3 nucleotide sequence: TGCGCCAGCAGCCAAGTACCTAGGACTGAAGCTTTCTTT.

This chain uses TRBV28 with TRBJ2-5, with D unresolved. Germline CDR1 reads MDHEN; CDR2 reads SYDVKM. V was cut by 4 bases and J by 4 bases, with 10 bases left in between. The CDR3 runs 13 residues. The CDR3 DNA is TGTGCCAGCAGTTCCCCCTCGCGAGAGACCCAGTACTTC. It is translated as CASSSPSRETQYF.

The J gene is TRBJ2-1, the V gene TRBV10-3, with D perhaps TRBD2 (6 bases). In germline, CDR1 is ENHRY, CDR2 SYGVKD. This CDR3 is 12 amino acids long. Trimming shortened V by 6 bases and J by 8 bases, and 11 bases separated the two germline ends. This CDR3 reads CAISYSGDEQFF. CDR3 DNA: TGTGCCATCAGCTACTCGGGGGATGAGCAGTTCTTC.

The chain carries TRBV29-1 and TRBJ2-7, with 10 bases aligning to TRBD1. Trimming removed 7 bases from V and 5 bases from J; junction bases left unmatched: 8. The CDR3 is 13 residues long. The germline gives CDR1 SQVTM, CDR2 ANQGSEA. CDR3 DNA: TGCAGCGATAAACCCGGGACAGGGGACGAGCAGTACTTC. It encodes CSDKPGTGDEQYF.

The chain is built from TRBV7-3 and TRBJ2-1, with 12 bases aligning to TRBD2. Germline assignment: CDR1 SGHTA and CDR2 FQGTGA. The CDR3 runs to 17 residues. V lost 2 bases, J lost 6 bases, and 8 bases stayed unmatched. CDR3: CASSLASGGALSNEQFF. The CDR3 DNA reads as TGTGCCAGCAGCTTAGCTAGCGGGGGGGCCCTTAGCAATGAGCAGTTCTTC.

This clone was counted a few times. The chain combines TRBV6-4 with TRBJ1-1, with D maybe TRBD1 (6 bases). CDR1 and CDR2 from the germline V gene are MRHNA and SNTAGT. The CDR3 contains 15 residues. Trimming left V 6 bases short and J 4 bases short, with 18 bases between. CDR3 loop: CASRGPVGGGTEAFF. The DNA of the CDR3 is TGTGCCAGCAGGGGACCTGTGGGAGGGGGCACTGAAGCTTTCTTT.

V gene TRBV7-8 combines with J gene TRBJ1-1, with D possibly TRBD1 on 6 matching bases. The CDR3 runs to 16 residues. V gave up 5 bases and J gave up 0 bases, with 16 bases separating them. Germline CDR1 is SGHVS and CDR2 is FQNEAQ. In DNA, the CDR3 is TGTGCCAGCAGCATGGACAGAAGCCTAATGAACACTGAAGCTTTCTTT. It codes for CASSMDRSLMNTEAFF. The entire variable domain, with the rest obtained from reference TRBV7-8 and TRBJ1-1, is as follows: GAGVSQSPRYKVAKRGQDVALRCDPISGHVSLFWYQQALGQGPEFLTYFQNEAQLDKSGLPSDRFFAERPEGSVSTLKIQRTQQEDSAVYLCASSMDRSLMNTEAFFGQGTRLTVV.